Below are 18 T cell receptor beta chains sequenced from a single sample in a study of prognosis after radiotherapy for stage I lung cancer. Two-round multiplex PCR amplified TCR beta CDR3 from genomic DNA. Amplification during the initial PCR round employed primers specific to each TRBV and TRBJ gene. TCRdb recomputed calls from the multiplex PCR reads with MiXCR, one row per CDR3 protein. The data show about 18,000 distinct CDR3 sequences, 55% seen once. The sample in question was PBMCs, obtained before or after stereotactic body radiation therapy (not recorded which). The receptors come from a donor over 45 with non-small cell lung cancer.

The table lists this clonotype with many counts. This rearrangement joins TRBV29-1 to TRBJ2-5; 12 bases match TRBD1. The CDR3 contains 13 residues. Germline assignment: CDR1 SQVTM and CDR2 ANQGSEA. The J segment lost 5 bases and the V segment lost 5 bases, leaving 3 bases of the junction unmatched. Here the CDR3 reads CSVRDRGRETQYF. CDR3 nucleotide sequence: TGCAGCGTTCGGGACAGGGGGCGGGAGACCCAGTACTTC.

For this clonotype: A single base separates this from a much larger clone, so it may be a read error. Here the CDR3 DNA reads TGTGCCATCAGTGAAGACAGGTTCCACGAGCAGTACTTC. This sequence encodes CAISEDRFHEQYF. V usage is TRBV10-3 and J usage is TRBJ2-7, with a weak D call TRBD1 (6 bases). The CDR3 has 13 amino acids. Germline V gives CDR1 ENHRY, CDR2 SYGVKD. Trimming left V 3 bases short and J 5 bases short, with 11 bases between.

Concerning this clonotype: A far larger clone is a single base away, which makes a read error likely. This chain links TRBV6-2 or TRBV6-3 with TRBJ2-1; 9 positions agree with TRBD2. Germline V CDR1 and CDR2: MNHEY, SVGEGT. With 5 bases clipped from V and 3 bases from J, the junction kept 5 bases outside the gene matches. This CDR3 is built from 15 residues. The chain's CDR3 is CASSTPTSGYNEQFF. Written as DNA, the CDR3 is TGTGCCAGCAGTACCCCGACTAGCGGCTACAATGAGCAGTTCTTC.

This clonotype was seen repeatedly, ten times or more. The rearrangement uses TRBV18 and TRBJ2-5; tentatively, D is TRBD1 or TRBD2 (5 bases each). Trimming pared 2 bases from V and 1 base from J, leaving 8 bases between. The CDR3 covers 14 residues. CDR1 is KGHSH and CDR2 is LQKENI in the germline V gene. The CDR3 protein is CASSPLGVQETQYF. DNA of the CDR3: TGTGCCAGCTCACCATTGGGGGTCCAAGAGACCCAGTACTTC.

CDR3 amino acids: CASSLVSGGSSYNEQFF. The CDR3 DNA is TGTGCCAGCAGCTTAGTAAGCGGGGGGAGCTCCTACAATGAGCAGTTCTTC. V usage is TRBV7-2 and J usage is TRBJ2-1; 9 nucleotides align to TRBD2. With 1 base clipped from V and 0 bases from J, the junction kept 4 bases outside the gene matches. This CDR3 region has 17 residues. CDR1 and CDR2 (germline): SGHTA, FQGNSA.

In its sample, this clonotype was seen many times. The chain recombines TRBV5-4 with TRBJ1-4; D might be TRBD1 (6 bases). From germline, CDR1 is SGHNT and CDR2 YYREEE (reference sequence). The CDR3 runs to 15 residues. Trimming removed 5 bases from V and 8 bases from J, with 19 bases in between. The CDR3 sequence: CASSAWGREGEKLFF. The CDR3 DNA reads TGTGCCAGCAGTGCGTGGGGGCGTGAAGGAGAAAAACTGTTTTTT.

This clonotype came up a few times. This is likely an artifact of a read error, given a far larger clone one base away. The chain employs TRBV6-9 and TRBJ1-1; the match to TRBD1 covers 8 bases. Looked up from germline, CDR1 is MNHGY and CDR2 is SVAAGI. The CDR3 runs 15 residues. V shed 4 bases, J shed 3 bases, and the junction held 7 bases outside the gene matches. The CDR3 loop reads CASSSLDRVDTEAFF. CDR3 DNA: TGTGCCAGCAGTTCCCTGGACAGGGTGGACACTGAAGCTTTCTTT.

This clonotype was picked up many times. This sequence joins TRBV28 and TRBJ2-6, with D possibly being TRBD1 (5 bases). Trimming took 2 bases from V and 2 from J, leaving 7 bases between them. Looked up from germline, CDR1 is MDHEN and CDR2 is SYDVKM. The CDR3 loop spans 15 amino acids. The CDR3 DNA follows: TGTGCCAGCAGTTTACAGGGCGCTGGGGCCAACGTCCTGACTTTC. This sequence encodes CASSLQGAGANVLTF.

The chain carries TRBV12-3 or TRBV12-4 and TRBJ2-3; D perhaps matches TRBD1 (6 bases). Trimming shortened V by 10 bases and J by 4 bases, and 12 bases separated the two germline ends. The CDR3 length is 12 residues. CDR3 sequence reads: CATQDRSDTQYF. The CDR3 nucleotides are TGTGCCACCCAGGACAGATCAGATACGCAGTATTTT.

This clonotype appeared many times. The chain links TRBV19 to TRBJ1-4, with a tentative D call TRBD1 (6 bases). Trimming took 4 bases from V and 3 from J, leaving 21 bases between them. CDR1 and CDR2 from the germline V gene are LNHDA and SQIVND (reference sequence). The CDR3 runs 18 residues. CDR3 sequence (DNA): TGTGCCAGTAGTACTCCTCTCATCAACAGGGCTGCTAATGAAAAACTGTTTTTT. Translated: CASSTPLINRAANEKLFF.

This clonotype came up once. The chain recombines TRBV28 with TRBJ2-1; 16 nucleotides match TRBD2. Per germline, CDR1 MDHEN and CDR2 SYDVKM. V shed 7 bases, J shed 4 bases, and the junction held 13 bases outside the gene matches. This CDR3 is 19 amino acids long. The CDR3 protein is CASNPTGLAGGPLYNEQFF. In DNA, the CDR3 is TGTGCCAGCAACCCGACGGGACTAGCGGGAGGGCCCCTATACAATGAGCAGTTCTTC. Looking up the rest from reference TRBV28 and TRBJ2-1 gives the full variable domain: DVKVTQSSRYLVKRTGEKVFLECVQDMDHENMFWYRQDPGLGLRLIYFSYDVKMKEKGDIPEGYSVSREKKERFSLILESASTNQTSMYLCASNPTGLAGGPLYNEQFFGPGTRLTVL.

This clonotype was seen many times. The chain recombines TRBV11-2 with TRBJ2-4, with D maybe TRBD2 (6 bases). The CDR3 length is 12 residues. V dropped 3 bases and J dropped 9 bases, with 9 bases sitting between them. Germline CDR1 is SGHAT and CDR2 is FQNNGV. The CDR3, as DNA: TGTGCCAGCAGCTTTCAGGGAGGCATTCAGTACTTC. Its protein is CASSFQGGIQYF.

This clonotype ranks as medium-sized (0.01 to 0.1%). The chain joins TRBV6-5 to TRBJ1-3; D may be TRBD1 (6 bases). CDR1 is MNHEY, CDR2 SVGAGI, per germline. V lost 0 bases to trimming and J lost 0 bases, with 12 bases between them. This CDR3 has 17 amino acids. CDR3 nucleotides: TGTGCCAGCAGTTACTCAGCGGGACACAGCTCTGGAAACACCATATATTTT. Translated: CASSYSAGHSSGNTIYF.

In this sample, this clonotype turned up once. Because it lacks the conserved phenylalanine or tryptophan at the end, this CDR3 is likely a read error. This chain joins TRBV6-2 or TRBV6-3 and TRBJ1-1, with D unclear. Germline assignment: CDR1 MNHEY and CDR2 SVGEGT. The CDR3 runs to 15 residues. The germline V and J ends were trimmed by 5 bases and 3 bases, with 16 bases remaining between them. For the CDR3, the DNA is TGTGCCAGCAGTCCAAGGACGACTGGGGACACTGAAGCTTTCCTT. Translating gives CASSPRTTGDTEAFL.

V and J are TRBV11-2 and TRBJ2-7, with TRBD1 matching 9 bases. The trim removed 1 base at V and 3 bases at J, leaving 4 bases unmatched. The germline V gene has CDR1 SGHAT and CDR2 FQNNGV. This CDR3 spans 15 amino acids. CDR3 region: CASSLAGTGLYEQYF. The CDR3, as DNA: TGTGCCAGCAGCTTAGCCGGGACAGGGCTCTACGAGCAGTACTTC.

Comment on this clonotype: One end of the junction varies from germline; a read error may be responsible. This chain joins TRBV7-9 and TRBJ2-7; D gene uncertain. The CDR3 has 11 residues. CDR1 is SEHNR, CDR2 FQNEAQ, per germline (reference sequence). DNA of the CDR3: TGTGCCAGCAGCTTAGCAGTGCTGATCCTCTTC. This sequence encodes CASSLAVLILF. Complete variable domain (other parts from reference TRBV7-9 and TRBJ2-7): DTGVSQNPRHKITKRGQNVTFRCDPISEHNRLYWYRQTLGQGPEFLTYFQNEAQLEKSRLLSDRFSAERPKGSFSTLEIQRTEQGDSAMYLCASSLAVLILFGPGTRLTVT.

About this clonotype: An end of the junction does not agree with germline; a read error may underlie this. This chain joins TRBV6-2 or TRBV6-3 and TRBJ1-5, with a tentative D call TRBD1 (6 bases). CDR3 length: 15 amino acids. The germline gives CDR1 MNHEY, CDR2 SVGEGT. The CDR3 here is CASSPGAYYNHPQHF. In nucleotides, the CDR3 is TGTGCCAGCAGCCCAGGGGCGTATTACAATCATCCCCAGCATTTT.

This clonotype was counted at least ten times. V and J are TRBV19 and TRBJ2-7; D not resolved. Germline V lookup: CDR1 LNHDA, CDR2 SQIVND (reference sequence). This CDR3 is 14 amino acids long. Trimming left V 3 bases short and J 0 bases short, with 9 bases between. CDR3 residues: CASSINLGSYEQYF. The CDR3 bases are TGTGCCAGTAGTATCAATCTGGGCTCCTACGAGCAGTACTTC.